One and the same sample provided the 9 T cell receptor beta chains below, sequenced in a study of control samples from healthy donors and cancer patients. Some clones are missing from TCRdb's copy, which holds only in-frame ones; the method was immunoSEQ multiplex PCR. The sample yields roughly 47,000 clones, around 87% seen once. Specimen: PBMCs. All receptors come from an older woman with lung cancer.

The J gene is TRBJ2-7, the V gene TRBV7-2, with unresolved D. This CDR3 has 14 residues. Trimming removed 1 base at V and 4 bases at J, with 11 bases between. Germline-derived CDR1 and CDR2 are SGHTA and FQGNSA. Here the CDR3 reads CASSLDNYQYEQYF. As DNA, the CDR3 is TGTGCCAGCAGCTTAGATAACTATCAATACGAGCAGTACTTC.

The gene calls are TRBV5-5 and TRBJ2-2, with D possibly being TRBD2 (5 bases). Germline CDR1 reads SGHKS; CDR2 reads YYEKEE (reference sequence). Trimming stripped 2 bases from V and 0 bases from J, with 11 bases between. The CDR3 extends over 16 amino acids. The CDR3 is CASSFSLAANTGELFF. In DNA form, the CDR3 reads TGTGCCAGCAGCTTTAGTCTAGCCGCGAACACCGGGGAGCTGTTTTTT.

The chain is built from TRBV10-3 and TRBJ1-2, with D uncertain. CDR1 and CDR2 (germline): ENHRY, SYGVKD. The CDR3 is 13 residues long. Trimming cost V 0 bases and J 5 bases, with 7 bases left between them. The CDR3, as DNA: TGTGCCATCAGTGAGTCAGCGGTATATGGCTACACCTTC. It is translated as CAISESAVYGYTF.

The rearrangement uses TRBV30 and TRBJ2-5; no reliable D call. Germline assignment: CDR1 GTSNPN and CDR2 SVGIG (reference sequence). Deletions cut 1 base from V and 4 bases from J, with 13 bases between. The CDR3 has 14 amino acids. The CDR3 reads CAWSAKEGRETQYF. The CDR3 DNA reads TGTGCCTGGAGTGCCAAAGAAGGGCGAGAGACCCAGTACTTC.

V and J are TRBV10-2 and TRBJ2-4, with D uncertain. V was clipped by 8 bases and J by 0 bases, with 5 bases between them. CDR1 is WSHSY and CDR2 is SAAADI in the germline V gene. This CDR3 is built from 12 residues. The CDR3 nucleotides are TGCGCCAGCGGTGCAGCCAAAAACATTCAGTACTTC. Translating it yields CASGAAKNIQYF.

The chain couples TRBV5-1 to TRBJ2-2; 7 bases map to TRBD2. This CDR3 contains 13 residues. CDR1 is SGHRS, CDR2 YFSETQ, per germline. Unmatched junction bases numbered 3, after V lost 3 bases and J lost 7 bases. The CDR3 is CASSWTRLGELFF. The CDR3 coding sequence is TGCGCCAGCAGCTGGACTAGACTCGGGGAGCTGTTTTTT.

The V call is TRBV5-4, the J call TRBJ2-1; D may be TRBD1 (6 bases). Trimming shortened V by 4 bases and J by 5 bases, and 10 bases separated the two germline ends. The length of the CDR3 is 13 residues. Germline assignment: CDR1 SGHNT and CDR2 YYREEE (reference sequence). CDR3 sequence reads: CASSHGQNNEQFF. The DNA of the CDR3 is TGTGCCAGCAGCCACGGACAGAACAATGAGCAGTTCTTC.

The rearrangement joins TRBV28 to TRBJ1-5; TRBD1 might be the D (6 bases). This CDR3 has 14 amino acids. Germline CDR1 is MDHEN and CDR2 is SYDVKM. Trimming stripped 6 bases from V and 0 bases from J, with 9 bases between. This chain's CDR3 is CASRTGVSNQPQHF. The CDR3 DNA reads as TGTGCCAGCAGGACAGGTGTTAGCAATCAGCCCCAGCATTTT.

The chain couples TRBV28 to TRBJ2-7; the D is unclear. This CDR3 contains 16 residues. V was trimmed by 7 bases and J by 2 bases, leaving 21 bases between them. Germline CDR1 is MDHEN and CDR2 is SYDVKM. The CDR3 DNA reads TGTGCCAGCACCTCGCCGGGCCAAAGATTGACCTACGAGCAGTACTTC. Translating it yields CASTSPGQRLTYEQYF.